This TCR beta chain derives from a study of blood T cell repertoires in COVID-19. As for the study in general: Samples taken during acute and convalescent COVID-19 were collected in the United States, Italy and Spain. In each case, the material was cDNA or gDNA derived from T cells, B-cell-depleted T cells, or PBMCs.

In the original workflow: Reference gene primer amplification gave nucleated cell count estimates. Profiled with immunoSEQ multiplex PCR; TCRdb holds only in-frame clones, not every one. That table is the source of V, J and clone size, and D and trimming were worked out from the DNA. The sample shows fewer than 200,000 clones, about 85% of them seen only once. Germline V lookup: CDR1 SGHDT, CDR2 YYEEEE. J was trimmed by 4 bases and V by 0 bases; bases with no gene match: 5. The CDR3 covers 15 residues. What was sequenced was peripheral blood. The sequence was obtained from a man in his 60s who had recovered from COVID-19. The chain employs TRBV5-6 and TRBJ2-5; 8 bases fit TRBD2. The CDR3 is CASSLGTSSRETQYF. The CDR3 nucleotides are TGTGCCAGCAGCTTGGGGACTAGCTCCCGAGAGACCCAGTACTTC.